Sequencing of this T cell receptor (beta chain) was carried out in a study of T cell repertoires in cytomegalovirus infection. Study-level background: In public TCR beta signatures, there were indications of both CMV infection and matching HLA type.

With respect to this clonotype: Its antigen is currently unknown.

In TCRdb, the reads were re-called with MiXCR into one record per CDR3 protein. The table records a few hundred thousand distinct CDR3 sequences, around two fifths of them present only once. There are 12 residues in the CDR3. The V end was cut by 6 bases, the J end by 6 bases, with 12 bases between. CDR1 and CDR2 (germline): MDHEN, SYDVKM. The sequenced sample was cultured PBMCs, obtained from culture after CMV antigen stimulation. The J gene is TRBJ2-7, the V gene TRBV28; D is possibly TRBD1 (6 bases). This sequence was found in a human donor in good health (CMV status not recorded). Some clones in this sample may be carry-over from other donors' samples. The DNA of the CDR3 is TGTGCCAGCAGCCAAACAGGGTTCGAGCAGTACTTC. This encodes CASSQTGFEQYF.